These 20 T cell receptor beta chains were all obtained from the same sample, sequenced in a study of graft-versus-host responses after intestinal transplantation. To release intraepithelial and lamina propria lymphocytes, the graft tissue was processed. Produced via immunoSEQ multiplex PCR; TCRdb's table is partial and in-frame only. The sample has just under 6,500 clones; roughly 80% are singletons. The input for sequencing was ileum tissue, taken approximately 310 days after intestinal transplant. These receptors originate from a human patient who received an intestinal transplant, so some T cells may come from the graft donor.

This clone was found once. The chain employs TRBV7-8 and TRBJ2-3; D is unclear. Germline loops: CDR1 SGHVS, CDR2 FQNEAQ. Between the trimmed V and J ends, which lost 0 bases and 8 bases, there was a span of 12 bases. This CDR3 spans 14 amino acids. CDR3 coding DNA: TGTGCCAGCAGCTTAGCGAACCGAGATAGTACGCAGTATTTT. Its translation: CASSLANRDSTQYF.

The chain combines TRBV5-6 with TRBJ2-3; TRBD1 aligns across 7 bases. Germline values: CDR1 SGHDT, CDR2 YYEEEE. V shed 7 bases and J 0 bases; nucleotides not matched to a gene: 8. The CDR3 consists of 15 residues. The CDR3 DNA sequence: TGTGCCAGCGACAGACAGGGCCGGAGCACAGATACGCAGTATTTT. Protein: CASDRQGRSTDTQYF.

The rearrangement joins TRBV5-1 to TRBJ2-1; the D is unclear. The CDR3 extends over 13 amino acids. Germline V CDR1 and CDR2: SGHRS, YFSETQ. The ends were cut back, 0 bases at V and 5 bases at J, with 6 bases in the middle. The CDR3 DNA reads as TGCGCCAGCAGCTTGGCCACGAACAATGAGCAGTTCTTC. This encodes CASSLATNNEQFF.

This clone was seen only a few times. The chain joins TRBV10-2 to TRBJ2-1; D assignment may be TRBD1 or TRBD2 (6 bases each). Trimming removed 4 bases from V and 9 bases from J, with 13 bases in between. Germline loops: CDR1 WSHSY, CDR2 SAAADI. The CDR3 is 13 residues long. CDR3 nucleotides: TGCGCCAGCAGTGCACAGGGAGGTGGTGAGCAGTTCTTC. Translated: CASSAQGGGEQFF.

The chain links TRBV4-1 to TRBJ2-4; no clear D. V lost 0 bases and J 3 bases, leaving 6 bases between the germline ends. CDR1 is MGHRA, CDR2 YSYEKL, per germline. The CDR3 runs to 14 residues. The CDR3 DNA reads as TGCGCCAGCAGCCAAGATTACCACAAAAACATTCAGTACTTC. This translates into CASSQDYHKNIQYF.

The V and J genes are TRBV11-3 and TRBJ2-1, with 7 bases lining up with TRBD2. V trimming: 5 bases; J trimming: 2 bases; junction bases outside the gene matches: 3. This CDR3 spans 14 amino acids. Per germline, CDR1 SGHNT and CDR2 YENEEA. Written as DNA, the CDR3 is TGTGCCAGCAGCCTGGGGGGGGCCTACAATGAGCAGTTCTTC. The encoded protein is CASSLGGAYNEQFF.

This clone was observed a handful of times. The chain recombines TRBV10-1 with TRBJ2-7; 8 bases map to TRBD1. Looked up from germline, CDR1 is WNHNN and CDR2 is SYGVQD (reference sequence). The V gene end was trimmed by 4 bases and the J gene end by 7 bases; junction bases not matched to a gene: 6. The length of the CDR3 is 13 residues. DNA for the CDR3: TGCGCCAGCAGTGTGTCAGGGGGCACAGAGCAGTACTTC. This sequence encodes CASSVSGGTEQYF.

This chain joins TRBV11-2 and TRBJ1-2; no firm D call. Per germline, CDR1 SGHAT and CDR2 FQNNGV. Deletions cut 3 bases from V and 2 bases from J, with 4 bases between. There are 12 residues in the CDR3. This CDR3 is CASSFGNYGYTF. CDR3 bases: TGTGCCAGCAGCTTCGGGAACTATGGCTACACCTTC.

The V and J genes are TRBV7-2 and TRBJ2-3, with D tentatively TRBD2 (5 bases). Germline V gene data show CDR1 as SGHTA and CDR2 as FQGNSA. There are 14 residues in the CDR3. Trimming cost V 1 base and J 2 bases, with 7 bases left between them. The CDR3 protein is CASSLVGITDTQYF. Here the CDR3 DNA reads TGTGCCAGCAGCTTAGTCGGGATCACAGATACGCAGTATTTT.

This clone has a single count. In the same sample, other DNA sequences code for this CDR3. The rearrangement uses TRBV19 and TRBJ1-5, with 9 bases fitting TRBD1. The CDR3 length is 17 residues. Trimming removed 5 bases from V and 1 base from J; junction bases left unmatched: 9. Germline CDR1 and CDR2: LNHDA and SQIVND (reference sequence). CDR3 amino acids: CASSPLTGGRSNQPQHF. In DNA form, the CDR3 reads TGTGCCAGTAGTCCCCTGACAGGGGGAAGGAGCAATCAGCCCCAGCATTTT.

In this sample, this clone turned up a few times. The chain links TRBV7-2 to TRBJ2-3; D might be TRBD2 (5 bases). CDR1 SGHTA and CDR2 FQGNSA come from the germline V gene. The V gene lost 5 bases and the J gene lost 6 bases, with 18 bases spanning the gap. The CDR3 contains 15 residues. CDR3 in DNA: TGTGCCAGCAGCAAAAGCGGCCCTAGCTGGGATACGCAGTATTTT. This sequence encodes CASSKSGPSWDTQYF. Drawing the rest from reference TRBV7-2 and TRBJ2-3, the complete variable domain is GAGVSQSPSNKVTEKGKDVELRCDPISGHTALYWYRQSLGQGLEFLIYFQGNSAPDKSGLPSDRFSAERTGGSVSTLTIQRTQQEDSAVYLCASSKSGPSWDTQYFGPGTRLTVL.

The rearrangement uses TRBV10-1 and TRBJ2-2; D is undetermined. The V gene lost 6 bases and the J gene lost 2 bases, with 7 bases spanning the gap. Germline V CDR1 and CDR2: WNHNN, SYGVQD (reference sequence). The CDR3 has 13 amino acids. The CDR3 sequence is CASSPDNTGELFF. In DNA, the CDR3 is TGCGCCAGCAGCCCGGACAACACCGGGGAGCTGTTTTTT.

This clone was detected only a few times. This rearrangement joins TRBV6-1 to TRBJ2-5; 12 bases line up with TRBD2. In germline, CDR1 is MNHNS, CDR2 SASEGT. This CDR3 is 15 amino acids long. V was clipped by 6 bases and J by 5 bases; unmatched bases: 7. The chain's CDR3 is CASRLAGGGRETQYF. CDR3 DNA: TGTGCCAGCAGACTAGCGGGGGGTGGTCGGGAGACCCAGTACTTC.

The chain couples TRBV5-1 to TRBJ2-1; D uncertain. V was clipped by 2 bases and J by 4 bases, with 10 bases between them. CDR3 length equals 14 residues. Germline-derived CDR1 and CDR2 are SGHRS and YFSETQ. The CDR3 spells CASSLGWGYNEQFF. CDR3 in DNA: TGCGCCAGCAGCTTAGGGTGGGGATACAATGAGCAGTTCTTC.

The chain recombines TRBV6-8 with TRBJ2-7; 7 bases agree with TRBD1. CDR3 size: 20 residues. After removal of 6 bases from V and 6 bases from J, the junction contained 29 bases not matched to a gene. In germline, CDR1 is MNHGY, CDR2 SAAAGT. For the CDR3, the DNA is TGTGCCAGCAGCTCTCGGCCTCAGTCCCCATGGGGACAGAAACATCCCGAGCAGTACTTC. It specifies CASSSRPQSPWGQKHPEQYF.

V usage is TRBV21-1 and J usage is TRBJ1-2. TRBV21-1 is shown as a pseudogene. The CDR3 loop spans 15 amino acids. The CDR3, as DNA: TGTGCCAGCAGCAAAAGGTATTCGTTGAGGGATGGCTACACCTTC. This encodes CASSKRYSLRDGYTF.

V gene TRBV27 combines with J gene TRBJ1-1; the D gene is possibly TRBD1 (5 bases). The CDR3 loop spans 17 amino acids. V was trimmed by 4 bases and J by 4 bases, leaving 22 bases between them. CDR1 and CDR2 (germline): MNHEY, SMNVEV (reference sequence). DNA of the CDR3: TGTGCCAGCAGTTCTAGTCTGTCCTCCTGGGGCGGCACTGAAGCTTTCTTT. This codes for CASSSSLSSWGGTEAFF.

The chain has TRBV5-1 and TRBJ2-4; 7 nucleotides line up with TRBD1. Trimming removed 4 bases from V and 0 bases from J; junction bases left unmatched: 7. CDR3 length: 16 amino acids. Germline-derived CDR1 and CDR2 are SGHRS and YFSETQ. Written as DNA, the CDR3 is TGCGCCAGCAGCCAGAGACAGGGTTTAGCCAAAAACATTCAGTACTTC. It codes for CASSQRQGLAKNIQYF.

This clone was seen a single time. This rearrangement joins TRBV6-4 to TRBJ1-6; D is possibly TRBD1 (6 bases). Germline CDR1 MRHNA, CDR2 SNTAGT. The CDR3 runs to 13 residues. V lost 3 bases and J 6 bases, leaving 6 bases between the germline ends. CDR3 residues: CASSEGANSPLHF. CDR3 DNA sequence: TGTGCCAGCAGTGAGGGGGCTAATTCACCCCTCCACTTT.

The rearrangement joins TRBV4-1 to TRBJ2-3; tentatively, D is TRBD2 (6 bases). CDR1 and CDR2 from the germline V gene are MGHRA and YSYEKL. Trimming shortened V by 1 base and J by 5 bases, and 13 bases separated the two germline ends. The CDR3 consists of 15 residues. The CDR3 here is CASSQGTGEIDTQYF. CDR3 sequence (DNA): TGCGCCAGCAGCCAAGGTACGGGAGAGATAGATACGCAGTATTTT.